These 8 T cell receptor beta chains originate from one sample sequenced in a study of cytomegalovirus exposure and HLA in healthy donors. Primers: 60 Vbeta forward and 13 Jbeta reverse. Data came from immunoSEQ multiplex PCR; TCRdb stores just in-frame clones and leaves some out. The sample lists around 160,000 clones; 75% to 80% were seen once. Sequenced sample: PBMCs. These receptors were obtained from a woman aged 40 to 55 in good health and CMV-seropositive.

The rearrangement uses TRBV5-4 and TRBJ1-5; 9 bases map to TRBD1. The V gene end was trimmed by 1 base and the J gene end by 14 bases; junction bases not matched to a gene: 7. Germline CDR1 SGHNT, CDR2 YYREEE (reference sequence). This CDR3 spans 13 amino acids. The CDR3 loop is CASSLYGDREKHF. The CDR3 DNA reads TGTGCCAGCAGCTTGTATGGGGACAGGGAGAAGCATTTT.

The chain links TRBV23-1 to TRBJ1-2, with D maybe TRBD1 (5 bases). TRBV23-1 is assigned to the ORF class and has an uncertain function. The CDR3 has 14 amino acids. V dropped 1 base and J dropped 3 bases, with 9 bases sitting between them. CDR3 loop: CASSQWGNDYGYTF. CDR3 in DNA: TGCGCCAGCAGTCAATGGGGCAACGACTATGGCTACACCTTC.

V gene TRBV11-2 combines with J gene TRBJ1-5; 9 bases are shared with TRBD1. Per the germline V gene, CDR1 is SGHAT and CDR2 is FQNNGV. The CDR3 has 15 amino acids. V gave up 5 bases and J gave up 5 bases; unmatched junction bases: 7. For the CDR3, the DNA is TGTGCCAGCAGCCGACAGGGGGAACCGGATCAGCCCCAGCATTTT. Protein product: CASSRQGEPDQPQHF.

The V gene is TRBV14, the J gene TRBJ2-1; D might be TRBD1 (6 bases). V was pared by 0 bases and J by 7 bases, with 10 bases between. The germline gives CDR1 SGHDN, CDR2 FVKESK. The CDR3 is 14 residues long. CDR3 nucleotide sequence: TGTGCCAGCAGCCAAGAATGGGGGCTAAATGAGCAGTTCTTC. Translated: CASSQEWGLNEQFF.

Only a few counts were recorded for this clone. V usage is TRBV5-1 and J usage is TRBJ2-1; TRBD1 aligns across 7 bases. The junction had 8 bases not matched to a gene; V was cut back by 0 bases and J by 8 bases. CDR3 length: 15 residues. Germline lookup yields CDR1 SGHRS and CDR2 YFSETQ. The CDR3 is CASSLADRDSHEQFF. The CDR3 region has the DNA TGCGCCAGCAGCTTGGCCGATCGGGACAGTCATGAGCAGTTCTTC.

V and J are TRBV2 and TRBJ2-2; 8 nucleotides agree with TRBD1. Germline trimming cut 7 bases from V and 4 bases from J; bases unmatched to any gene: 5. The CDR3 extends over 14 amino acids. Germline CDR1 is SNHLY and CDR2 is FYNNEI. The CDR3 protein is CASNPQGATGELFF. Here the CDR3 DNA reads TGTGCCAGCAACCCCCAGGGGGCCACCGGGGAGCTGTTTTTT.

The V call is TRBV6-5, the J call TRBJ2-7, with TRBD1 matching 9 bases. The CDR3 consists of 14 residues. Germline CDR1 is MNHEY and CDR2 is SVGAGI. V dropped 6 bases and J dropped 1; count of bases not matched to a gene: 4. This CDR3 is CASSPGTGSYEQYF. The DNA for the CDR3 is TGTGCCAGCAGCCCCGGGACAGGGTCCTACGAGCAGTACTTC.

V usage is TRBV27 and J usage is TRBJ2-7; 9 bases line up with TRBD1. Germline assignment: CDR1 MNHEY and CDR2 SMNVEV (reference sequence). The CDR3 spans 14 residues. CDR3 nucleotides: TGTGTCCGTATTTCACAGGGGGCGACCTTAGGGCAGTACTTC. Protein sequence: CVRISQGATLGQYF.